One sample yielded the 23 T cell receptor beta chains listed below, sequenced in a study of blood T cell repertoires in COVID-19. TCRdb's copy holds only in-frame clones and misses some; the assay was immunoSEQ multiplex PCR. The table shows fewer than 250,000 clones, with roughly 88% occurring only once. The sequenced sample was PBMCs or T cells enriched from blood (not recorded which). The receptors were gathered from a woman aged 45 to 65 with acute COVID-19.

The genes are TRBV12-3 or TRBV12-4 and TRBJ1-2; D is perhaps TRBD1 (5 bases). Trimming took off 4 bases at V and 8 bases at J, with 11 bases between the two ends. The length of the CDR3 is 12 residues. CDR3 residues: CASSWQGSGYTF. The CDR3 bases are TGTGCCAGCAGTTGGCAGGGAAGCGGCTACACCTTC.

V and J are TRBV5-4 and TRBJ1-2; the match to TRBD1 covers 10 bases. J lost 8 bases, V lost 5 bases, and 6 bases had no gene match. Looked up from germline, CDR1 is SGHNT and CDR2 is YYREEE (reference sequence). This CDR3 has 13 residues. The CDR3: CASRGQGLWGYTF. In nucleotides, the CDR3 is TGTGCCAGCAGGGGACAGGGGTTGTGGGGCTACACCTTC. Based on the CDR3 plus reference TRBV5-4 and TRBJ1-2, the full variable domain is ETGVTQSPTHLIKTRGQQVTLRCSSQSGHNTVSWYQQALGQGPQFIFQYYREEENGRGNFPPRFSGLQFPNYSSELNVNALELDDSALYLCASRGQGLWGYTFGSGTRLTVV.

The rearrangement uses TRBV3-1 (or the pseudogene TRBV3-2) and TRBJ2-5; D is uncertain. The CDR3 contains 11 residues. Trimming took off 3 bases at V and 5 bases at J, with 4 bases between the two ends. CDR1 and CDR2 (germline): LGHDT, YNNKEL (reference sequence). The CDR3 DNA follows: TGTGCCAGCAGCCAGGAGGAGACCCAGTACTTC. Its translation: CASSQEETQYF.

CDR3 amino acids: CASSEGQGAPEAFF. Written as DNA, the CDR3 is TGTGCCAGCAGTGAGGGACAGGGGGCCCCTGAAGCTTTCTTT. The chain combines TRBV6-1 with TRBJ1-1; 12 bases agree with TRBD1. Trimming took 3 bases from V and 6 from J; bases not matched to a gene: 2. In germline, CDR1 is MNHNS, CDR2 SASEGT. The CDR3 loop spans 14 amino acids.

The V gene is TRBV5-1, the J gene TRBJ2-5; D is perhaps TRBD2 (5 bases). Trimming removed 0 bases at V and 2 bases at J, with 5 bases between. Germline values: CDR1 SGHRS, CDR2 YFSETQ. CDR3 length equals 13 residues. The CDR3 nucleotides read TGCGCCAGCAGCTTGGGAGGGCAAGAGACCCAGTACTTC. Protein product: CASSLGGQETQYF.

The chain recombines TRBV28 with TRBJ2-7; D possibly corresponds to TRBD1 (5 bases). Germline V gene data show CDR1 as MDHEN and CDR2 as SYDVKM. Trimming removed 3 bases from V and 0 bases from J, with 9 bases in between. The CDR3 is 14 amino acids. This CDR3 is CASSFRGSSYEQYF. In DNA form, the CDR3 reads TGTGCCAGCAGTTTTAGGGGCAGCTCCTACGAGCAGTACTTC.

The V and J genes are TRBV12-3 or TRBV12-4 and TRBJ1-1, with no clear D. CDR3 length: 13 amino acids. V was shortened by 2 bases and J by 7 bases, with 11 bases between the two germline ends. The chain's CDR3 is CASSLTAGSEAFF. The DNA of the CDR3 is TGTGCCAGCAGTTTAACGGCGGGAAGTGAAGCTTTCTTT.

This rearrangement joins TRBV7-9 to TRBJ2-7; possibly TRBD1 for D (5 bases). Trimming took 6 bases from V and 5 from J, leaving 14 bases between them. The CDR3 is made up of 13 amino acids. Germline-derived CDR1 and CDR2 are SEHNR and FQNEAQ (reference sequence). CDR3 loop: CASRSPAGHEQYF. The CDR3 DNA reads as TGTGCCAGCAGGTCCCCGGCAGGGCACGAGCAGTACTTC.

The chain couples TRBV4-3 to TRBJ2-4; 15 bases match TRBD2. The CDR3 sequence is 20 residues long. The germline gives CDR1 LGHNA, CDR2 YSLEER. Germline trimming cut 1 base from V and 0 bases from J; bases unmatched to any gene: 7. CDR3 nucleotides: TGCGCCAGCAGCCAAGGACGTCCGGGACTAGCGGGAGGAGCCAAAAACATTCAGTACTTC. It encodes CASSQGRPGLAGGAKNIQYF.

Remarks on this clone: The sample has other DNA sequences that encode this CDR3 too. The CDR3 is CASSLSGSSYNEQFF. CDR3 nucleotide sequence: TGTGCCAGCAGTTTGAGCGGGAGCTCCTACAATGAGCAGTTCTTC. The V call is TRBV27, the J call TRBJ2-1; 8 bases map to TRBD2. With 3 bases clipped from V and 0 bases from J, the junction kept 1 base outside the gene matches. The germline V gene encodes CDR1 MNHEY and CDR2 SMNVEV (reference sequence). The CDR3 has 15 residues.

V is TRBV18 and J is TRBJ2-7; 9 positions agree with TRBD1. This CDR3 has 15 amino acids. Trimming removed 4 bases from V and 0 bases from J; junction bases left unmatched: 4. CDR1 and CDR2 from the germline V gene are KGHSH and LQKENI. The CDR3 spells CASSQPGQGSYEQYF. CDR3 nucleotides: TGTGCCAGCTCACAACCGGGACAGGGCTCCTACGAGCAGTACTTC.

The chain couples TRBV2 to TRBJ1-6; 10 nucleotides align to TRBD1. The germline V gene encodes CDR1 SNHLY and CDR2 FYNNEI. The CDR3 has 14 residues. With V trimmed by 6 bases and J by 9 bases, 5 bases remained unmatched. The CDR3 coding sequence is TGTGCCAGCAGGAGGACAGGGGGTCGTTCACCCCTCCACTTT. Its translation: CASRRTGGRSPLHF.

The V call is TRBV10-3, the J call TRBJ2-7; D gene ambiguous. Germline V gene sequence: CDR1 ENHRY, CDR2 SYGVKD. CDR3 length equals 13 residues. Deletions cut 7 bases from V and 4 bases from J, with 14 bases between. This CDR3 is CAITSSLDYEQYF. In DNA, the CDR3 is TGTGCCATCACCTCCAGCCTAGATTACGAGCAGTACTTC.

The chain joins TRBV19 to TRBJ2-7; 12 bases are shared with TRBD2. CDR1 LNHDA and CDR2 SQIVND come from the germline V gene (reference sequence). The J segment lost 4 bases and the V segment lost 1 base, leaving 5 bases of the junction unmatched. CDR3 length: 16 amino acids. CDR3 coding DNA: TGTGCCAGTAGTATAGCCGGACTAGCGGGAAAATACGAGCAGTACTTC. Its translation: CASSIAGLAGKYEQYF.

This chain connects TRBV3-1 (or the pseudogene TRBV3-2) to TRBJ1-1; 8 bases agree with TRBD1. The ends lost 6 bases at V and 0 bases at J; junction bases unmatched: 3. Germline V gene sequence: CDR1 LGHDT, CDR2 YNNKEL (reference sequence). The CDR3 is made up of 14 amino acids. CDR3 sequence: CASSRGQVNTEAFF. For the CDR3, the DNA is TGTGCCAGCAGTAGGGGACAGGTGAACACTGAAGCTTTCTTT.

This clone is a singleton in its sample. The gene calls are TRBV28 and TRBJ1-1; the match to TRBD1 covers 8 bases. V lost 6 bases and J lost 3; bases outside the gene matches: 9. The CDR3 runs 15 residues. Per germline, CDR1 MDHEN and CDR2 SYDVKM. CDR3 amino acids: CASSWTGYFDTEAFF. DNA for the CDR3: TGTGCCAGCAGCTGGACAGGGTATTTCGACACTGAAGCTTTCTTT.

This chain joins TRBV5-4 and TRBJ1-2, with TRBD1 identical over 8 bases. The V and J ends lost 0 bases and 8 bases, in that order; junction bases with no gene match: 9. Looked up from germline, CDR1 is SGHNT and CDR2 is YYREEE (reference sequence). The CDR3 loop spans 15 amino acids. CDR3 region: CASSLGQGATEGYTF. The CDR3 DNA follows: TGTGCCAGCAGCTTGGGCCAGGGGGCCACGGAAGGCTACACCTTC.

The chain carries TRBV3-1 (or the pseudogene TRBV3-2) and TRBJ2-7; 10 positions match TRBD2. Germline assignment: CDR1 LGHDT and CDR2 YNNKEL (reference sequence). The CDR3 runs 13 residues. With 4 bases clipped from V and 6 bases from J, the junction kept 3 bases outside the gene matches. CDR3 amino acids: CASSRASGGEQYF. The CDR3 DNA is TGTGCCAGCAGCCGGGCTAGCGGGGGCGAGCAGTACTTC.

This chain uses TRBV19 with TRBJ2-6, with TRBD1 matching 9 bases. V shed 2 bases and J 0 bases; nucleotides not matched to a gene: 11. The CDR3 loop spans 20 amino acids. The germline gives CDR1 LNHDA, CDR2 SQIVND (reference sequence). CDR3: CASSIFRGTGPSSGANVLTF. The CDR3 nucleotides read TGTGCCAGTAGTATATTCCGAGGGACAGGGCCAAGCTCTGGGGCCAACGTCCTGACTTTC.

The V call is TRBV5-1, the J call TRBJ2-3; 8 nucleotides agree with TRBD1. J gave up 2 bases and V 7 bases, and 6 bases lay outside the gene matches. The germline V gene encodes CDR1 SGHRS and CDR2 YFSETQ. This CDR3 region has 14 residues. The CDR3 DNA is TGCGCCAGCCGCCAGGACAGGGTCACAGATACGCAGTATTTT. Translation gives CASRQDRVTDTQYF. The whole variable domain, remainder taken from reference TRBV5-1 and TRBJ2-3, is KAGVTQTPRYLIKTRGQQVTLSCSPISGHRSVSWYQQTPGQGLQFLFEYFSETQRNKGNFPGRFSGRQFSNSRSEMNVSTLELGDSALYLCASRQDRVTDTQYFGPGTRLTVL.

This clone was detected only once. The rearrangement links TRBV6-6 to TRBJ2-1; weak D call: TRBD2 (6 bases). V gave up 0 bases and J gave up 6 bases, with 9 bases separating them. Germline CDR1 is MNHNY and CDR2 is SVGAGI (reference sequence). There are 14 residues in the CDR3. CDR3 sequence (DNA): TGTGCCAGCAGTTACTCCGCTAGCGTCAATGAGCAGTTCTTC. Protein: CASSYSASVNEQFF.

The V gene is TRBV10-3, the J gene TRBJ1-1; D may be TRBD1 (5 bases). V was pared by 3 bases and J by 1 base, with 15 bases between. The CDR3 has 16 residues. Germline CDR1 and CDR2: ENHRY and SYGVKD. The CDR3, as DNA: TGTGCCATCAGTGAAATCGGTCCGGGGGGGAACACTGAAGCTTTCTTT. Its protein product is CAISEIGPGGNTEAFF.

A few counts support this clone. The chain links TRBV7-9 to TRBJ1-1; a weak D match, TRBD1 (6 bases). The CDR3 is made up of 13 amino acids. CDR1 is SEHNR, CDR2 FQNEAQ, per germline (reference sequence). V shed 3 bases and J shed 7 bases, with 12 bases lying between them. CDR3 bases: TGTGCCAGCAGCTTTTCAGGGGTGGTTGAAGCTTTCTTT. It yields the protein CASSFSGVVEAFF.